The 11 T cell receptor beta chains below were found in one sample sequenced in a study of technical replicates of blood from a few donors. Method: immunoSEQ multiplex PCR; TCRdb's copy keeps in-frame clones and lacks some. The table includes about 64,000 clones, 65% to 90% detected once. Sequencing used PBMCs. The receptors originated from a human donor in good health. Some clones in this sample may be carry-over from other donors' samples.

The chain recombines TRBV5-1 with TRBJ1-1; D possibly corresponds to TRBD1 (6 bases). CDR3 size: 12 residues. The V end lost 0 bases, the J end lost 8 bases, and 8 bases lay between the germline ends. Per the germline V gene, CDR1 is SGHRS and CDR2 is YFSETQ. The CDR3 sequence: CASSLGGLEAFF. In DNA form, the CDR3 reads TGCGCCAGCAGCTTGGGGGGGCTGGAAGCTTTCTTT.

On this clone: This CDR3 fails to terminate in the conserved phenylalanine or tryptophan, so it likely reflects a read error. Because the CDR3's place on the DNA is in doubt, the DNA is left out and the CDR3 is given as listed by TCRdb. The chain joins TRBV18 to TRBJ2-7; the table's D call of TRBD1 was not tested on the DNA. The CDR3 is made up of 13 amino acids, end residues included. Germline V gene sequence: CDR1 KGHSH, CDR2 LQKENI. The CDR3 sequence: CASSPEGQGALTL.

CDR3 sequence reads: CASSYDEDRSTDTQYF. CDR3 nucleotides: TGTGCCAGCAGTTACGACGAGGACAGGAGCACAGATACGCAGTATTTT. The V and J genes are TRBV6-5 and TRBJ2-3, with 7 positions matching TRBD1. The junction had 5 bases not matched to a gene; V was cut back by 2 bases and J by 0 bases. This CDR3 comprises 16 residues. CDR1 is MNHEY and CDR2 is SVGAGI in the germline V gene.

This chain connects TRBV4-1 to TRBJ2-7, with TRBD2 matching over 10 bases. Germline loops: CDR1 MGHRA, CDR2 YSYEKL. This CDR3 comprises 17 residues. Trimming cost V 1 base and J 4 bases; bases outside gene matches: 10. CDR3 sequence reads: CASSQVSLAGASYEQYF. The CDR3 DNA sequence: TGCGCCAGCAGCCAAGTCTCTCTAGCGGGAGCAAGTTACGAGCAGTACTTC.

The chain links TRBV5-6 to TRBJ2-7; 9 bases agree with TRBD1. Germline V gene lookup returns CDR1 SGHDT and CDR2 YYEEEE. The V segment lost 4 bases and the J segment 6 bases; nucleotides outside the gene matches: 11. This CDR3 comprises 15 residues. The DNA for the CDR3 is TGTGCCAGCAGCCCGCCGGGACAGGGAACGGCCGAGCAGTACTTC. This gives the protein CASSPPGQGTAEQYF.

The genes are TRBV7-3 and TRBJ2-2, with a possible D match to TRBD1 (6 bases). V lost 4 bases to trimming and J lost 5 bases, with 11 bases between them. Germline values: CDR1 SGHTA, CDR2 FQGTGA. The CDR3 has 14 residues. The CDR3 reads CASSSITGTGELFF. The CDR3 bases are TGTGCCAGCAGCTCCATAACAGGGACCGGGGAGCTGTTTTTT.

This clone was observed at least ten times. The chain joins TRBV21-1 to TRBJ2-5; the table assigns TRBD2, which was not confirmed against the DNA. TRBV21-1 is described as a pseudogene. This CDR3 comprises 16 residues. The CDR3 DNA reads as TGTGCCAGCAGCTTTACACTAGCGGGAGGTGAAGAGACCCAGTACTTC. Translated, it gives CASSFTLAGGEETQYF.

This clone has just a few counts. The rearrangement uses TRBV30 and TRBJ1-1, with 8 bases lining up with TRBD1. The length of the CDR3 is 13 residues. The J segment lost 5 bases and the V segment lost 4 bases, leaving 6 bases of the junction unmatched. Germline V gene data show CDR1 as GTSNPN and CDR2 as SVGIG (reference sequence). The CDR3 DNA reads TGTGCCTGGACAGGGGGCGACTGGACTGAAGCTTTCTTT. This sequence encodes CAWTGGDWTEAFF.

The J gene is TRBJ2-7, the V gene TRBV4-2; 10 positions agree with TRBD2. Germline trimming cut 5 bases from V and 2 bases from J; bases unmatched to any gene: 6. The CDR3 totals 15 residues. Germline V gives CDR1 LGHNA, CDR2 YNFKEQ. CDR3: CASSSWTSGTYEQYF. The CDR3 nucleotides are TGTGCCAGCAGCTCTTGGACTAGCGGTACCTACGAGCAGTACTTC.

This clone was counted between two and nine times. CDR3 amino acids: CASSPGGRLATEAFF. CDR3 bases: TGTGCCAGCAGCCCCGGGGGACGGTTGGCCACTGAAGCTTTCTTT. The J gene is TRBJ1-1, the V gene TRBV7-6; D perhaps matches TRBD1 (5 bases). V dropped 5 bases and J dropped 4 bases, with 17 bases sitting between them. Per germline, CDR1 SGHVS and CDR2 FNYEAQ. The CDR3 totals 15 residues.

This rearrangement joins TRBV2 to TRBJ1-4; D ambiguous. Germline CDR1 reads SNHLY; CDR2 reads FYNNEI. The germline V and J ends were trimmed by 3 bases and 8 bases, with 13 bases remaining between them. The CDR3 totals 14 residues. CDR3 DNA sequence: TGTGCCAGCAGTGATTTACTACCCGGAGAAAAACTGTTTTTT. Translated: CASSDLLPGEKLFF.